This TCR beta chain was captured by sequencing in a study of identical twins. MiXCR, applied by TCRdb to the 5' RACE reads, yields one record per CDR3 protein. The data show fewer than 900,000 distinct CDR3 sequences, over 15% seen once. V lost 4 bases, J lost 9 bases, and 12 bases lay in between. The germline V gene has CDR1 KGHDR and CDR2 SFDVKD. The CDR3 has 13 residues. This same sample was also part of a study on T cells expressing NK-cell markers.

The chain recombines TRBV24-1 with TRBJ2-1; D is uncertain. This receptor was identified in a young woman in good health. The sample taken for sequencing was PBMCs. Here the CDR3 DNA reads TGTGCCACCAGTGAGACTGGACGCACTGAGCAGTTCTTC. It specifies CATSETGRTEQFF.